This TCR beta chain is drawn from a study of blood T cell repertoires in COVID-19. Whole-study context: COVID-19 samples from acute and convalescent phases originated in the United States, Italy and Spain. T cells, B-cell-depleted T cells, or PBMCs supplied cDNA or gDNA.

The germline V and J ends were trimmed by 3 bases and 0 bases, with 6 bases remaining between them. The CDR3 is made up of 15 amino acids. Germline CDR1 reads LNHDA; CDR2 reads SQIVND (reference sequence). In the source study's methods: Nucleated cell counts were estimated from reference gene primer amplification. Produced via immunoSEQ multiplex PCR; TCRdb's table is partial and in-frame only. Clonal size and the V and J genes are those of that table, whereas D and trimming came from the DNA. This sample carries approximately 260,000 clones, approximately 78% of them seen once, and the ten largest clones take under 15%.

This TCR came from a woman aged 60-75 years with active or convalescent COVID-19. Sequences were obtained from peripheral blood. The rearrangement links TRBV19 to TRBJ1-6; D is unclear. The chain's CDR3 is CASSMPSSYNSPLHF. The CDR3 nucleotides read TGTGCCAGTAGTATGCCTAGCTCCTATAATTCACCCCTCCACTTT.